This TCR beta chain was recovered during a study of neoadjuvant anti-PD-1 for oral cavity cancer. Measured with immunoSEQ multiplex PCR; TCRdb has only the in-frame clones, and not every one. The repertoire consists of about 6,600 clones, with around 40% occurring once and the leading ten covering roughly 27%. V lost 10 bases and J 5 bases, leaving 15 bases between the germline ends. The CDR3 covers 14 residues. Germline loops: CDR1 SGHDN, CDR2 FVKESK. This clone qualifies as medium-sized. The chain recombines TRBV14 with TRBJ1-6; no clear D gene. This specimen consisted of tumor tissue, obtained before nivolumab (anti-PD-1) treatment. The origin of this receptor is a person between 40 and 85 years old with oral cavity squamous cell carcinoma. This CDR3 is CATPAHPDNSPLHF. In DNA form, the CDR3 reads TGTGCCACCCCGGCCCACCCGGATAATTCACCCCTCCACTTT.